The 24 T cell receptor beta chains listed next were all sequenced from one sample in a study of blood T cell repertoires in COVID-19. TCRdb's table, derived via immunoSEQ multiplex PCR, lists solely in-frame clones and lacks some. This sample has about 210,000 clones, with around 87% found just once. The sequenced sample was PBMCs or T cells enriched from blood (not recorded which). The origin of the receptors is a man aged 30 to 39 in a cohort exposed to, infected with or recovered from COVID-19 (not recorded which).

This chain links TRBV27 with TRBJ1-6; 7 positions match TRBD1. Germline CDR1 MNHEY, CDR2 SMNVEV (reference sequence). The junction had 9 bases not matched to a gene; V was cut back by 3 bases and J by 7 bases. CDR3 size: 16 residues. The CDR3 region is CASSFQRQGRNSPLHF. In DNA form, the CDR3 reads TGTGCCAGCAGTTTTCAACGACAGGGTCGGAATTCACCCCTCCACTTT.

This chain links TRBV4-2 with TRBJ2-3; D is unresolved. Germline loops: CDR1 LGHNA, CDR2 YNFKEQ. The CDR3 runs 16 residues. Trimming cost V 0 bases and J 6 bases, with 16 bases left between them. This CDR3 is CASSQDVNSRSDTQYF. DNA for the CDR3: TGTGCCAGCAGCCAAGATGTTAATAGCCGGTCGGATACGCAGTATTTT.

This rearrangement joins TRBV9 to TRBJ2-7; maybe TRBD2 (5 bases). Germline CDR1 and CDR2: SGDLS and YYNGEE. The CDR3 runs 14 residues. Trimming took off 6 bases at V and 6 bases at J, with 19 bases between the two ends. The CDR3 loop reads CASTSGGGRSEQYF. The CDR3 DNA follows: TGTGCCAGCACCTCAGGAGGCGGGCGTTCCGAGCAGTACTTC. Based on the CDR3 plus reference TRBV9 and TRBJ2-7, the full variable domain is DSGVTQTPKHLITATGQRVTLRCSPRSGDLSVYWYQQSLDQGLQFLIQYYNGEERAKGNILERFSAQQFPDLHSELNLSSLELGDSALYFCASTSGGGRSEQYFGPGTRLTVT.

This chain connects TRBV25-1 to TRBJ2-5, with TRBD2 matching 11 bases. The CDR3 totals 13 residues. CDR1 and CDR2 from the germline V gene are MGHDK and SYGVNS. V lost 7 bases and J lost 5; bases outside the gene matches: 3. CDR3 nucleotide sequence: TGTGCCAGCAATCCTAGCGGGGGGGAGACCCAGTACTTC. As protein: CASNPSGGETQYF.

The chain couples TRBV6-2 or TRBV6-3 to TRBJ2-7; D is uncertain. The CDR3 contains 12 residues. Germline CDR1 reads MNHEY; CDR2 reads SVGEGT. The V gene lost 2 bases and the J gene lost 3 bases, with 5 bases spanning the gap. The CDR3 loop is CASSYTFYEQYF. CDR3 nucleotides: TGTGCCAGCAGTTACACTTTCTACGAGCAGTACTTC.

The chain couples TRBV19 to TRBJ2-6; 9 nucleotides agree with TRBD1. The germline V gene encodes CDR1 LNHDA and CDR2 SQIVND (reference sequence). V shed 5 bases, J shed 4 bases, and the junction held 12 bases outside the gene matches. The CDR3 has 18 residues. Written as DNA, the CDR3 is TGTGCCAGTAGTCGGGGACAGGGTATGTCTGGGGGGGCCAACGTCCTGACTTTC. Translating gives CASSRGQGMSGGANVLTF.

The chain links TRBV27 to TRBJ2-1; D ambiguous. CDR1 and CDR2 from the germline V gene are MNHEY and SMNVEV (reference sequence). This CDR3 is built from 14 residues. V dropped 5 bases and J dropped 6 bases, with 14 bases sitting between them. The CDR3 nucleotides read TGTGCCAGCAGTAAAACTAATGTGGGCAATGAGCAGTTCTTC. Translation gives CASSKTNVGNEQFF.

The J gene is TRBJ2-7, the V gene TRBV29-1; tentatively, D is TRBD1 (6 bases). The CDR3 runs 13 residues. Germline V gene lookup returns CDR1 SQVTM and CDR2 ANQGSEA. V was trimmed by 5 bases and J by 3 bases, leaving 14 bases between them. CDR3 amino acids: CSVRDRSGYEQYF. CDR3 bases: TGCAGCGTTCGCGACAGGAGCGGCTACGAGCAGTACTTC.

The J gene is TRBJ1-1, the V gene TRBV7-9; no firm D call. The germline V gene has CDR1 SEHNR and CDR2 FQNEAQ (reference sequence). Trimming shortened V by 5 bases and J by 10 bases, and 17 bases separated the two germline ends. This CDR3 contains 13 residues. The CDR3 loop reads CASSPDRRTGAFF. CDR3 DNA: TGTGCCAGCAGCCCCGATAGGAGGACGGGAGCTTTCTTT.

This chain uses TRBV7-9 with TRBJ2-2, with 7 bases identical to TRBD1. The V and J ends lost 4 bases and 4 bases, in that order; junction bases with no gene match: 3. CDR1 and CDR2 (germline): SEHNR, FQNEAQ (reference sequence). The CDR3 loop spans 14 amino acids. The DNA for the CDR3 is TGTGCCAGCAGCTGGGACAGTCGCACCGGGGAGCTGTTTTTT. Encoded protein: CASSWDSRTGELFF. The full variable domain, completed using reference TRBV7-9 and TRBJ2-2, is DTGVSQNPRHKITKRGQNVTFRCDPISEHNRLYWYRQTLGQGPEFLTYFQNEAQLEKSRLLSDRFSAERPKGSFSTLEIQRTEQGDSAMYLCASSWDSRTGELFFGEGSRLTVL.

The chain links TRBV12-5 to TRBJ1-5; TRBD1 matches at 7 bases. Germline lookup yields CDR1 LGHNT and CDR2 FRNRAP. J gave up 4 bases and V 1 base, and 4 bases lay outside the gene matches. The CDR3 loop spans 15 amino acids. In nucleotides, the CDR3 is TGTGCTAGTGGTTTGGGGGACAGTACGAATCAGCCCCAGCATTTT. Translated, it gives CASGLGDSTNQPQHF.

J is TRBJ1-6 and V is TRBV6-1, with D uncertain. Deletions cut 2 bases from V and 7 bases from J, with 18 bases between. CDR1 is MNHNS and CDR2 is SASEGT in the germline V gene. The length of the CDR3 is 17 residues. The CDR3 DNA is TGTGCCAGCAGTGAACTCCTGGGCGTTTCCACAAATTCACCCCTCCACTTT. This encodes CASSELLGVSTNSPLHF.

The chain recombines TRBV28 with TRBJ1-1; tentative D call: TRBD1 (5 bases). The V gene lost 7 bases and the J gene lost 7 bases, with 10 bases spanning the gap. The CDR3 loop spans 11 amino acids. Germline CDR1 is MDHEN and CDR2 is SYDVKM. The CDR3 sequence is CASTLGGEAFF. CDR3 in DNA: TGTGCCAGCACCCTGGGGGGTGAAGCTTTCTTT.

This chain joins TRBV6-5 and TRBJ1-2; D perhaps matches TRBD1 (5 bases). V was clipped by 6 bases and J by 2 bases, with 13 bases between them. The length of the CDR3 is 14 residues. Germline V gives CDR1 MNHEY, CDR2 SVGAGI. DNA of the CDR3: TGTGCCAGCAGGGCCTCGGCAGGGAACTATGGCTACACCTTC. Protein product: CASRASAGNYGYTF.

The J gene is TRBJ2-3, the V gene TRBV27; a weak D match, TRBD2 (6 bases). CDR1 and CDR2 (germline): MNHEY, SMNVEV (reference sequence). The CDR3 has 15 residues. Between the trimmed V and J ends, which lost 1 base and 3 bases, there was a span of 11 bases. The CDR3 DNA is TGTGCCAGCAGTTTATGGGAGGCACCAACAGATACGCAGTATTTT. It encodes CASSLWEAPTDTQYF.

This clone has just one count. The chain has TRBV5-1 and TRBJ2-1; 7 bases align to TRBD2. The germline CDR1 and CDR2 sequences are SGHRS and YFSETQ. Germline trimming cut 4 bases from V and 3 bases from J; bases unmatched to any gene: 10. The CDR3 runs to 16 residues. CDR3 residues: CASSPRTSSFYNEQFF. In nucleotides, the CDR3 is TGCGCCAGCAGCCCTCGGACTAGTTCGTTCTACAATGAGCAGTTCTTC. Full variable domain (remainder filled in from reference TRBV5-1 and TRBJ2-1): KAGVTQTPRYLIKTRGQQVTLSCSPISGHRSVSWYQQTPGQGLQFLFEYFSETQRNKGNFPGRFSGRQFSNSRSEMNVSTLELGDSALYLCASSPRTSSFYNEQFFGPGTRLTVL.

The V gene is TRBV5-6, the J gene TRBJ2-7, with D possibly matching TRBD1 (7 bases). V was pared by 0 bases and J by 5 bases, with 12 bases between. Germline V CDR1 and CDR2: SGHDT, YYEEEE. There are 14 residues in the CDR3. CDR3 coding DNA: TGTGCCAGCAGCTTGGCCCCCAGGGGGGACGAGCAGTACTTC. As protein: CASSLAPRGDEQYF.

J is TRBJ2-3 and V is TRBV14, with TRBD2 identical over 9 bases. Trimming cost V 0 bases and J 2 bases; bases outside gene matches: 9. CDR1 is SGHDN and CDR2 is FVKESK in the germline V gene. The length of the CDR3 is 18 residues. The chain's CDR3 is CASSQDYRAGGNTDTQYF. In DNA, the CDR3 is TGTGCCAGCAGCCAAGATTATCGAGCGGGAGGAAACACAGATACGCAGTATTTT.

The chain employs TRBV7-3 and TRBJ2-5; TRBD2 matches at 13 bases. Trimming removed 5 bases from V and 2 bases from J; junction bases left unmatched: 2. The CDR3 covers 15 residues. Germline values: CDR1 SGHTA, CDR2 FQGTGA. The CDR3 bases are TGTGCCAGCAGCCCGGGACTAGCGGGACAAGAGACCCAGTACTTC. Amino acids: CASSPGLAGQETQYF.

This chain links TRBV6-6 with TRBJ1-6, with D perhaps matching TRBD1 (5 bases). Germline V CDR1 and CDR2: MNHNY, SVGAGI (reference sequence). The CDR3 runs to 14 residues. V was trimmed by 6 bases and J by 8 bases, leaving 14 bases between them. As DNA, the CDR3 is TGTGCCAGCAGGTACATCTGGGGGGATTCACCCCTCCACTTT. Its protein product is CASRYIWGDSPLHF.

V gene TRBV28 combines with J gene TRBJ1-5; TRBD1 aligns across 7 bases. In germline, CDR1 is MDHEN, CDR2 SYDVKM. The CDR3 runs 18 residues. Germline trimming cut 7 bases from V and 1 base from J; bases unmatched to any gene: 16. The CDR3 sequence: CASIPGTGDLISNQPQHF. The CDR3 DNA reads TGTGCCAGCATACCGGGAACAGGGGATTTAATAAGCAATCAGCCCCAGCATTTT.

The chain is built from TRBV3-1 (or the pseudogene TRBV3-2) and TRBJ2-3; the D gene is possibly TRBD1 (6 bases). Looked up from germline, CDR1 is LGHDT and CDR2 is YNNKEL (reference sequence). The CDR3 contains 17 residues. V lost 4 bases to trimming and J lost 3 bases, with 20 bases between them. Here the CDR3 reads CASSLGGRGSETDTQYF. CDR3 sequence (DNA): TGTGCCAGCAGCCTAGGGGGTCGCGGTAGCGAGACAGATACGCAGTATTTT.

This clone has only one observation. This sequence joins TRBV2 and TRBJ2-7, with 9 bases fitting TRBD2. The germline gives CDR1 SNHLY, CDR2 FYNNEI. The CDR3 is 18 amino acids. The ends lost 6 bases at V and 2 bases at J; junction bases unmatched: 17. For the CDR3, the DNA is TGTGCCAGCAGGATGACAATGGTAGCGGGAGATTTGCCCTACGAGCAGTACTTC. It specifies CASRMTMVAGDLPYEQYF.

The genes are TRBV4-1 and TRBJ2-7; 8 bases match TRBD1. The ends lost 3 bases at V and 2 bases at J; junction bases unmatched: 6. Germline V gene data show CDR1 as MGHRA and CDR2 as YSYEKL. This CDR3 contains 15 residues. DNA of the CDR3: TGCGCCAGCAGCCAGGGACAGGACCTCGCCTACGAGCAGTACTTC. Protein: CASSQGQDLAYEQYF.